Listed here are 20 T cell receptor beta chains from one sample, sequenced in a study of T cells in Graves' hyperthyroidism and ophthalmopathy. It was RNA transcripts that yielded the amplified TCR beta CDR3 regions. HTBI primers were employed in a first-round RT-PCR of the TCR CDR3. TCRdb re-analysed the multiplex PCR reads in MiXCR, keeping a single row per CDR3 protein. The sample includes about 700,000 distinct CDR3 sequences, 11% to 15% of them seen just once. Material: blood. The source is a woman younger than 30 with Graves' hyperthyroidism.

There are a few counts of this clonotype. CDR3 nucleotide sequence: TGCAGTTGCGCCCCGTTCTCTGGAAACACCATATATTTT. It translates to CSCAPFSGNTIYF. The genes are TRBV20-1 and TRBJ1-3, with D uncertain. Germline V gives CDR1 DFQATT, CDR2 SNEGSKA (reference sequence). V was clipped by 8 bases and J by 0 bases, with 11 bases between them. CDR3 size: 13 residues.

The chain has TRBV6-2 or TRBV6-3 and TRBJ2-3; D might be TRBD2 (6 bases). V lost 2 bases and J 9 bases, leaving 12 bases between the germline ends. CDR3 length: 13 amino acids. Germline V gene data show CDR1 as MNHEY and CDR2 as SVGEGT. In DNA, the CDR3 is TGTGCCAGCAGTTACGCGGGACCTATAACGCAGTATTTT. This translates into CASSYAGPITQYF.

In nucleotides, the CDR3 is TGTGCCAGCAGTTACTCGGGGGGGCGCACCGGGGAGCTGTTTTTT. Residues: CASSYSGGRTGELFF. The J gene is TRBJ2-2, the V gene TRBV6-2 or TRBV6-3; D perhaps matches TRBD2 (7 bases). Germline values: CDR1 MNHEY, CDR2 SVGEGT. Trimming pared 0 bases from V and 4 bases from J, leaving 9 bases between. This CDR3 contains 15 residues.

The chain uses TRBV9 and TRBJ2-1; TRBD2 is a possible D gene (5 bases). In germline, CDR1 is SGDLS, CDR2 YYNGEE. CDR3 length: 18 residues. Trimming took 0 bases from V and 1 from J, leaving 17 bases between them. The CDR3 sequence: CASSVAPGGRLSYNEQFF. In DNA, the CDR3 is TGTGCCAGCAGCGTAGCCCCCGGAGGACGGCTTTCCTACAATGAGCAGTTCTTC.

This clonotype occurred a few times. DNA of the CDR3: TGTGCCAGCAGCCAAGTGAGCCAGCGGGAGTCACGTTACAATGAGCAGTTCTTC. It codes for CASSQVSQRESRYNEQFF. The V call is TRBV3-1, the J call TRBJ2-1, with TRBD2 matching over 8 bases. Germline trimming cut 1 base from V and 4 bases from J; bases unmatched to any gene: 12. Germline loops: CDR1 LGHDT, CDR2 YNNKEL (reference sequence). This CDR3 spans 18 amino acids.

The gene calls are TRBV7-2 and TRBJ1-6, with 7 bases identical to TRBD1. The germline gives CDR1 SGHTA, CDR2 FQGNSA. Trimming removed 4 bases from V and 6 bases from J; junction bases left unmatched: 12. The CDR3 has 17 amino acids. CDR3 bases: TGTGCCAGCAGCTACCCCCTGGGCAGGGGGGCTAATTCACCCCTCCACTTT. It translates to CASSYPLGRGANSPLHF. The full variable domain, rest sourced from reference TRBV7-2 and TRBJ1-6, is GAGVSQSPSNKVTEKGKDVELRCDPISGHTALYWYRQSLGQGLEFLIYFQGNSAPDKSGLPSDRFSAERTGGSVSTLTIQRTQQEDSAVYLCASSYPLGRGANSPLHFGNGTRLTVT.

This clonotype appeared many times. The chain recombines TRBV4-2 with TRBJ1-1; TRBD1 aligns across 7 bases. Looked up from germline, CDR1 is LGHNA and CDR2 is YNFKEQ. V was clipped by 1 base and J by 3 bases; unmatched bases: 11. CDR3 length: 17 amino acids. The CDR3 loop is CASSQVRGTPIDTEAFF. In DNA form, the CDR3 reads TGTGCCAGCAGCCAAGTCAGGGGGACTCCGATCGACACTGAAGCTTTCTTT.

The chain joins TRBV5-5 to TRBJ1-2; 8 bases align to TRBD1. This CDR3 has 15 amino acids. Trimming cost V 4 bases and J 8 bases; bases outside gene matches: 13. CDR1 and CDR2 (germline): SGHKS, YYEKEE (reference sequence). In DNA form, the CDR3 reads TGTGCCAGCAGCCGCGCCCCGGGACAGGCTGGAGGCTACACCTTC. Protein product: CASSRAPGQAGGYTF.

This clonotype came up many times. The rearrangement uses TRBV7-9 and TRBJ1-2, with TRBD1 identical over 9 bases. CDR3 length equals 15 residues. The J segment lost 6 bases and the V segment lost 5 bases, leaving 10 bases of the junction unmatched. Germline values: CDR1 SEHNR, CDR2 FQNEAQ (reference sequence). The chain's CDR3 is CASSTYRGPVDGYTF. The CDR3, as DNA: TGTGCCAGCAGCACGTACAGGGGGCCGGTTGATGGCTACACCTTC.

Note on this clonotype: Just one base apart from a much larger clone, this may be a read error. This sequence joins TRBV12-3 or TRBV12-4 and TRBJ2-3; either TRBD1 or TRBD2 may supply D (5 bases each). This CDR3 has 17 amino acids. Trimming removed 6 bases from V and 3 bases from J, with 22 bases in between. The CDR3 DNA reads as TGTGCCAGCAGCGGCAGGGCAGCGGCCCTGGGGACAGATACGCAGTATTTT. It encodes CASSGRAAALGTDTQYF.

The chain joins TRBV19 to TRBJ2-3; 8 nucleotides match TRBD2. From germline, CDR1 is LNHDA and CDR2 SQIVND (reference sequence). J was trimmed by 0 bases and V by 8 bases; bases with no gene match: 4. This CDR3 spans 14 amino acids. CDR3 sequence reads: CASATSGSTDTQYF. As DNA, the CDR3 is TGTGCCAGTGCCACTAGCGGTAGCACAGATACGCAGTATTTT.

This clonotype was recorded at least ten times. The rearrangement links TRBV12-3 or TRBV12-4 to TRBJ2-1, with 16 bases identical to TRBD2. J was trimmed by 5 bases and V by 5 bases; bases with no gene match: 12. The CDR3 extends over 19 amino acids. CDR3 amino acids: CASSGGLAGGPSLDNEQFF. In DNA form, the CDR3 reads TGTGCCAGCAGTGGGGGACTAGCGGGAGGGCCGAGTCTTGACAATGAGCAGTTCTTC.

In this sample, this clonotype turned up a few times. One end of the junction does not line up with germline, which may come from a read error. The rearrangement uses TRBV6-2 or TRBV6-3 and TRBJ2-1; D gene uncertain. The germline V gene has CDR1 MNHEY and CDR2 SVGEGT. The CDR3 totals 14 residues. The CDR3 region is CASRTVNTYDEQFF. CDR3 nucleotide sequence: TGTGCCAGCAGAACGGTCAACACCTACGATGAGCAGTTCTTC.

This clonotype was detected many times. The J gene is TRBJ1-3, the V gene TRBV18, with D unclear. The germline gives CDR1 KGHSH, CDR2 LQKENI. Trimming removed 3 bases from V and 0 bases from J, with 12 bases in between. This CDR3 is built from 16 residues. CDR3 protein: CASSPGRFPSGNTIYF. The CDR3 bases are TGTGCCAGCTCACCGGGCAGATTTCCCTCTGGAAACACCATATATTTT.

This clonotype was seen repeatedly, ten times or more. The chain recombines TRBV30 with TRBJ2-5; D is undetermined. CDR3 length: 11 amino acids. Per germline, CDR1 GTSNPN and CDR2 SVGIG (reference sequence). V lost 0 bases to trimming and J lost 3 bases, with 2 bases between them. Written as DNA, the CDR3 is TGTGCCTGGAGTGTAAAAGAGACCCAGTACTTC. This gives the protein CAWSVKETQYF.

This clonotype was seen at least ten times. The CDR3 DNA reads TGTGCCAGCAGCCATTATCGGACGGTGAACACTGAAGCTTTCTTT. Its protein is CASSHYRTVNTEAFF. The chain combines TRBV7-9 with TRBJ1-1; no reliable D call. The germline V and J ends were trimmed by 5 bases and 0 bases, with 13 bases remaining between them. The CDR3 is 15 amino acids. Germline V gene sequence: CDR1 SEHNR, CDR2 FQNEAQ (reference sequence). Complete variable domain (other parts from reference TRBV7-9 and TRBJ1-1): DTGVSQNPRHKITKRGQNVTFRCDPISEHNRLYWYRQTLGQGPEFLTYFQNEAQLEKSRLLSDRFSAERPKGSFSTLEIQRTEQGDSAMYLCASSHYRTVNTEAFFGQGTRLTVV.

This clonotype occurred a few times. The CDR3 region is CASKAGTGGTEAFF. The CDR3 region has the DNA TGTGCCAGCAAGGCCGGGACAGGCGGCACTGAAGCTTTCTTT. The chain carries TRBV27 and TRBJ1-1; TRBD1 matches at 8 bases. V lost 7 bases to trimming and J lost 4 bases; unmatched junction nucleotides: 8. This CDR3 contains 14 residues. Germline V lookup: CDR1 MNHEY, CDR2 SMNVEV (reference sequence).

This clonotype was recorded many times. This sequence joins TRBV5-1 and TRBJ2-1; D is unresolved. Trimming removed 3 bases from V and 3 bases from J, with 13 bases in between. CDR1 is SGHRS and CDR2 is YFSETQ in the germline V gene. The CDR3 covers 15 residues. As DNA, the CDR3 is TGCGCCAGCAGCTCACGTGCGGTGAGCTACAATGAGCAGTTCTTC. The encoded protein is CASSSRAVSYNEQFF.

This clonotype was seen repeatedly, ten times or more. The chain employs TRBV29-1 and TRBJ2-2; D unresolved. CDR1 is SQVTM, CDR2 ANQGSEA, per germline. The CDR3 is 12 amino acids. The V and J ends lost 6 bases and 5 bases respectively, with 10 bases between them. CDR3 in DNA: TGCAGCGTCGGCAGGCATACCGGGGAGCTGTTTTTT. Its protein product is CSVGRHTGELFF.

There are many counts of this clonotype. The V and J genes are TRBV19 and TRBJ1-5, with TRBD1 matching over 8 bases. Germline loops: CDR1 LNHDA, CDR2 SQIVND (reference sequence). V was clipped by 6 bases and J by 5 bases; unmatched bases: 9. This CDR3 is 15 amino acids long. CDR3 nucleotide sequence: TGTGCCAGTAGCCACGGGCCAGGGGGCGATCAGCCCCAGCATTTT. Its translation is CASSHGPGGDQPQHF.